This T cell receptor beta chain was found in a study of T cell repertoires in cytomegalovirus infection. For the study at large: Recently identified HLA-C-restricted CMV epitopes and well-studied HLA-B-restricted CMV epitopes were used by the study. Signatures in public TCR beta sequences pointed to both CMV infection and matching HLA type. Overall study results and limits: Predominance within the ex vivo response was attributable to HLA-C-restricted CMV-specific TCR beta clonotypes.

As concerns this clonotype: Its target is not known.

The CDR3 is 19 residues long. The germline V gene has CDR1 KGHDR and CDR2 SFDVKD. J lost 0 bases, V lost 4 bases, and 11 bases had no gene match. One entry per CDR3 protein results from TCRdb running MiXCR on the reads. This sample carries 700,000 to 950,000 distinct CDR3 sequences, 30% to 35% of them seen once, and the ten largest clones take 12%. The chain joins TRBV24-1 to TRBJ1-4; 9 bases align to TRBD1. The material sequenced was cultured CD8+ T cells from PBMCs, taken from culture after CMV antigen stimulation. This TCR was recovered from a human donor in good health (CMV status not recorded). Some clones in this sample may be carry-over from other donors' samples. CDR3 region: CATSDLWTGDLATNEKLFF. The CDR3 DNA reads TGTGCCACCAGTGACTTATGGACAGGGGACCTTGCAACTAATGAAAAACTGTTTTTT.